Each of the 12 T cell receptor beta chains below was sequenced from the same sample in a study of blood T cell repertoires in COVID-19. The method was immunoSEQ multiplex PCR; TCRdb's version includes in-frame clones alone and lacks a portion of them. The sample lists about 170,000 clones, about 89% occurring once. Source material: PBMCs or T cells enriched from blood (not recorded which). Receptor source: a woman under 30 who had recovered from COVID-19.

The chain is built from TRBV5-1 and TRBJ2-1, with a possible D match to TRBD2 (5 bases). Germline V gene lookup returns CDR1 SGHRS and CDR2 YFSETQ. There are 16 residues in the CDR3. Deletions cut 1 base from V and 3 bases from J, with 14 bases between. The CDR3 spells CASSLFIPGSYNEQFF. CDR3 in DNA: TGCGCCAGCAGCTTGTTTATTCCGGGAAGCTACAATGAGCAGTTCTTC.

This clone has a single count. The chain combines TRBV7-2 with TRBJ2-1; 13 bases are shared with TRBD2. The length of the CDR3 is 15 residues. Germline CDR1 SGHTA, CDR2 FQGNSA. V dropped 7 bases and J dropped 7; count of bases not matched to a gene: 7. The CDR3 region has the DNA TGTGCCAGCACCCTCGGGACTAGCGGGACAAATGAGCAGTTCTTC. Translation: CASTLGTSGTNEQFF.

The chain employs TRBV7-2 and TRBJ2-1, with TRBD2 identical over 9 bases. Unmatched junction bases numbered 14, after V lost 10 bases and J lost 7 bases. The length of the CDR3 is 15 residues. Germline CDR1 reads SGHTA; CDR2 reads FQGNSA. CDR3 residues: CATSFTAGGPNEQFF. DNA for the CDR3: TGTGCCACCTCTTTTACGGCGGGAGGGCCGAATGAGCAGTTCTTC.

The chain links TRBV27 to TRBJ2-5, with D tentatively TRBD1 (5 bases). The CDR3 has 14 amino acids. CDR1 MNHEY and CDR2 SMNVEV come from the germline V gene (reference sequence). Trimming left V 5 bases short and J 5 bases short, with 15 bases between. As DNA, the CDR3 is TGTGCCAGCAGTATTGACCATTCAGGGGAGACCCAGTACTTC. This encodes CASSIDHSGETQYF.

This chain connects TRBV28 to TRBJ2-5; D is possibly TRBD1 (5 bases). Trimming took 5 bases from V and 4 from J, leaving 11 bases between them. From germline, CDR1 is MDHEN and CDR2 SYDVKM. The CDR3 is made up of 13 amino acids. The CDR3 sequence: CASSPQGGETQYF. Written as DNA, the CDR3 is TGTGCCAGCAGTCCGCAGGGCGGAGAGACCCAGTACTTC.

As concerns this clone: Other nucleotide sequences in the sample specify the same CDR3. This chain joins TRBV5-4 and TRBJ1-3, with 8 bases matching TRBD1. CDR3 size: 16 residues. Germline trimming cut 4 bases from V and 0 bases from J; bases unmatched to any gene: 6. Germline-derived CDR1 and CDR2 are SGHNT and YYREEE (reference sequence). CDR3 sequence (DNA): TGTGCCAGCAGCCGAGGACAGGGACGCTCTGGAAACACCATATATTTT. As protein: CASSRGQGRSGNTIYF.

The chain links TRBV6-5 to TRBJ2-2; D is perhaps TRBD2 (7 bases). Germline V CDR1 and CDR2: MNHEY, SVGAGI. Trimming shortened V by 6 bases and J by 5 bases, and 16 bases separated the two germline ends. This CDR3 has 15 amino acids. CDR3 in amino acids: CASSRGGEWTGELFF. The CDR3 DNA follows: TGTGCCAGCAGCCGAGGGGGGGAGTGGACCGGGGAGCTGTTTTTT.

This chain uses TRBV28 with TRBJ2-3, with D maybe TRBD2 (6 bases). This CDR3 region has 15 residues. Trimming removed 7 bases from V and 2 bases from J, with 16 bases in between. Germline V gene data show CDR1 as MDHEN and CDR2 as SYDVKM. The CDR3 is CASKPPGLPTDTQYF. CDR3 bases: TGTGCCAGCAAACCCCCGGGACTCCCCACAGATACGCAGTATTTT.

A remark on this clone: Mismatch with germline at one junction end may stem from a read error. The chain employs TRBV11-1 and TRBJ2-7, with 8 bases that match TRBD2. The CDR3 contains 16 residues. Germline CDR1 SGHAT, CDR2 FQDESV (reference sequence). CDR3 DNA sequence: TGTGCCAGCAGCTTAAGGGGGGGACTAGTCTCCCACGAGCAGTACTTC. It codes for CASSLRGGLVSHEQYF.

The chain is built from TRBV3-1 (or the pseudogene TRBV3-2) and TRBJ2-1; 10 bases are shared with TRBD2. V shed 4 bases, J shed 6 bases, and the junction held 6 bases outside the gene matches. Germline lookup yields CDR1 LGHDT and CDR2 YNNKEL (reference sequence). The CDR3 runs 15 residues. CDR3 sequence reads: CASSPSSGRSNEQFF. CDR3 bases: TGTGCCAGCAGCCCCTCTAGCGGGAGAAGCAATGAGCAGTTCTTC.

The J gene is TRBJ2-2, the V gene TRBV14, with D unresolved. The CDR3 sequence is 13 residues long. V lost 4 bases, J lost 0 bases, and 3 bases lay in between. The V gene's germline CDR1 is SGHDN and CDR2 FVKESK. The CDR3 DNA is TGTGCCAGCAGCCCTTCGAACACCGGGGAGCTGTTTTTT. It translates to CASSPSNTGELFF.

The chain joins TRBV11-1 to TRBJ1-2; the D gene is possibly TRBD1 (5 bases). This CDR3 has 15 residues. Germline CDR1 reads SGHAT; CDR2 reads FQDESV (reference sequence). With 2 bases removed from V and 3 bases from J, the gap between germline ends came to 13 bases. The CDR3 sequence: CASSLFAGSDYGYTF. The DNA of the CDR3 is TGTGCCAGCAGCTTATTTGCAGGGTCGGACTATGGCTACACCTTC.